This T cell receptor (beta chain) was sequenced for a study of regulatory T cells in long-lasting Graves disease (dated by TCRdb to about 2021). As for the study more broadly: Persistent Graves' disease was defined as antithyroid drug treatment for over 5 years with persistently positive TSH receptor autoantibodies. Peripheral blood TCR sequencing and RNA sequencing compared persistent Graves' disease patients with newly diagnosed Graves' disease patients. The study was registered as a clinical trial and conducted in China. A total of some 33 samples were covered by TCR sequencing, comprising some 13 persistent and about 20 newly diagnosed Graves' disease patients. Antithyroid drugs had been taken for ten to twelve years on average by persistent Graves' disease patients in the clinical cohort.

The library was built by means of multiplex PCR. TCRdb shows the sequencer as Illumina HiSeq 4000. CDR3 regions were amplified by Arm-PCR with iRepertoire HTBI primers to construct TCR beta libraries. PCR products were gel purified before sequencing. The study's processing was this. Gene usage analysis of CDR3 amino acid clonotypes used the 60 to 80 TRBV and about 15 TRBJ segments found across samples. COPE and FqMerger were used to merge filtered high-quality paired reads into contigs. BLAST was used to align contigs to the IMGT TRBV, TRBD and TRBJ reference genes, and CDR3 was defined following IMGT. Any clonotype with a frequency above 0.1% was classified as a highly expanded clone. Shannon entropy served as the measure of repertoire diversity, while the Gini coefficient captured V-J evenness. Clonotypes shared by more than one individual were considered public. TCRdb trimmed public reads at Q25 via fastp, called clones via MiXCR and kept in-frame beta chains. For every CDR3 protein sequence, its rows merge into one entry that carries the most common genes and DNA. TCRdb, not the authors, supplied the V and J calls. Present in this sample are hundreds of thousands of distinct CDR3 sequences, 20% of which were seen just once. Over 7.5% of the sample is taken by the ten largest.

A few counts support this clonotype. Its antigen is currently not known. Base qualities are not at hand, and no much larger clone is one base apart. This sample's time point label indicates: persistent/refractory GD, antithyroid drugs over 5 years with positive TRAb. For both TCR sequencing and RNA sequencing, RNA was extracted from PBMCs using TRIzol. The diagnosis of Graves' disease was made according to American Thyroid Association guidelines. Recruitment of patients was carried out at an endocrinology department in Xi'an, China. From each patient, around 8.3 milliliters of peripheral blood was collected into an EDTA anticoagulant tube. Ficoll Paque Plus density gradient separation was used to isolate PBMCs, and no additional T cell sorting was done. RNA quality was checked with an Agilent 2100 Bioanalyzer and agarose gel, and concentration with a NanoDrop 2000. According to the germline V gene, CDR1 reads MGHDK and CDR2 reads SYGVNS. The CDR3 runs 15 amino acids, cysteine and phenylalanine included. Here the CDR3 DNA is all that survives: 45 bases in frame from base 1. V and J are trimmed by 3 bases and 5 bases, and the gene matches miss 9 bases of the junction.

The paper's findings and limits, for the study overall: Persistent disease showed preferential use of TRBV28, TRBJ1-2 and TRBJ2-5, whereas newly diagnosed disease favored TRBV20-1 and TRBJ2-1. Sequencing and analysis were restricted to the TCR beta chain. The study examined only peripheral blood because the primary lesion, thyroid tissue, could not be accessed. A larger number of public clonotypes was shared among persistent patients (over 2,500) than among newly diagnosed patients (about 990). The authors noted that the small sample size was a limitation that may lower accuracy. Lower TCR Shannon entropy and fewer highly expanded clones were observed in persistent Graves' disease patients than in newly diagnosed patients, which suggested clonal expansion.

The sample consisted of peripheral blood mononuclear cells (PBMCs), taken when the disease was refractory, from a patient treated with antithyroid drugs. The receptor comes from a female donor with Graves disease. Recombination joined TRBV25-1 with TRBJ2-5, with 7 junctional bases fitting TRBD2. The CDR3 amino acid sequence is: CASSDLGGPEETQYF. The bases are TGTGCCAGCAGTGACCTGGGAGGGCCGGAGGAGACCCAGTACTTC.